Given below is one TCR beta chain in context. Its antigen is unidentified. This entry comes from a study of cytomegalovirus exposure and HLA in healthy donors. Findings and limits, study-wide: Some TCR beta chains (more than 150 of them) were listed as cytomegalovirus-associated.

Method: immunoSEQ multiplex PCR; TCRdb's copy keeps in-frame clones and lacks some. Here the sample spans some 170,000 clones, roughly 80% being singletons. The V segment lost 1 base and the J segment 2 bases; nucleotides outside the gene matches: 2. Per the germline V gene, CDR1 is SGHDT and CDR2 is YYEEEE. There are 16 residues in the CDR3. This rearrangement joins TRBV5-6 to TRBJ2-3; TRBD2 aligns across 12 bases. This clonotype originated in a man in his thirties or forties in good health and CMV-seropositive. The sample taken for sequencing was PBMCs. CDR3 amino acids: CASSLTSGGPTDTQYF. CDR3 bases: TGTGCCAGCAGCTTGACTAGCGGGGGGCCCACAGATACGCAGTATTTT.